What follows are 7 T cell receptor beta chains derived from one specimen sequenced in a study of PD-1 blockade in classical Hodgkin lymphoma (dated by TCRdb to the early 2020s). The time point label on this specimen signifies: cycle 1 day 1 (C1D1), immediately before nivolumab initiation. Every trial patient had relapsed after autologous stem cell transplantation, and cohorts A, B and C differed in prior brentuximab vedotin exposure. The library was built by means of the immunoSEQ multiplex PCR assay. In its TCRdb copy, this immuneACCESS table keeps in-frame sequences only and misses some clones. Where compared with another copy, unresolved V genes explain less than half of these, and the others have no known cause. The sample table contains approximately 27,000 clones; only one count was recorded for 85% to 90% of them. The ten largest make up about 2.7% of the sample. The sequenced sample was peripheral blood mononuclear cells (PBMCs), obtained at baseline. Source of these receptors: a human donor with classical Hodgkin lymphoma.

This clone was recorded only once. The chain joins TRBV5-1 to TRBJ1-2; 9 bases are a match to TRBD1. Per germline, CDR1 SGHRS and CDR2 YFSETQ. There are 14 residues in the CDR3. Losses at the gene ends were 4 bases for V and 8 bases for J; bases not matched to a gene: 9. The CDR3 nucleotides read TGCGCCAGCAGCCCAGCCGGACAGGGGAGAGGCTACACCTTC. This translates into CASSPAGQGRGYTF.

This clone turned up a few times. The rearrangement joins TRBV7-8 to TRBJ1-5; no clear D gene. This CDR3 contains 14 residues. The germline V and J ends were trimmed by 3 bases and 2 bases, with 8 bases remaining between them. Germline loops: CDR1 SGHVS, CDR2 FQNEAQ. The CDR3 spells CASSFNEGNQPQHF. As DNA, the CDR3 is TGTGCCAGCAGCTTTAACGAGGGCAATCAGCCCCAGCATTTT.

The J gene is TRBJ2-1, the V gene TRBV5-1; no clear D gene. Looked up from germline, CDR1 is SGHRS and CDR2 is YFSETQ. The CDR3 sequence is 13 residues long. With 0 bases removed from V and 7 bases from J, the gap between germline ends came to 8 bases. The DNA for the CDR3 is TGCGCCAGCAGCTTGGCAGGCGTTAATGAGCAGTTCTTC. This encodes CASSLAGVNEQFF.

The V gene is TRBV5-6, the J gene TRBJ2-1; 7 positions agree with TRBD1. V shed 2 bases and J 2 bases; nucleotides not matched to a gene: 4. CDR3 length: 15 residues. Per germline, CDR1 SGHDT and CDR2 YYEEEE. In DNA form, the CDR3 reads TGTGCCAGCAGCTTCGCCGGGACAGCCTACAATGAGCAGTTCTTC. Translation gives CASSFAGTAYNEQFF.

The V call is TRBV5-1, the J call TRBJ2-7, with a possible D match to TRBD2 (5 bases). Between the trimmed V and J ends, which lost 0 bases and 2 bases, there was a span of 6 bases. The CDR3 has 13 amino acids. The germline V gene encodes CDR1 SGHRS and CDR2 YFSETQ. This CDR3 reads CASSLGGPYEQYF. CDR3 nucleotide sequence: TGCGCCAGCAGCTTGGGAGGGCCCTACGAGCAGTACTTC.

The V and J genes are TRBV9 and TRBJ2-1; perhaps TRBD1 as D (6 bases). This CDR3 comprises 14 residues. Germline V lookup: CDR1 SGDLS, CDR2 YYNGEE. V shed 0 bases and J shed 5 bases, with 9 bases lying between them. The CDR3 protein is CASSVAAGDNEQFF. For the CDR3, the DNA is TGTGCCAGCAGCGTAGCTGCAGGGGACAATGAGCAGTTCTTC. The full variable domain, completed using reference TRBV9 and TRBJ2-1, is DSGVTQTPKHLITATGQRVTLRCSPRSGDLSVYWYQQSLDQGLQFLIQYYNGEERAKGNILERFSAQQFPDLHSELNLSSLELGDSALYFCASSVAAGDNEQFFGPGTRLTVL.

This chain links TRBV6-5 with TRBJ1-1, with D uncertain. Per germline, CDR1 MNHEY and CDR2 SVGAGI. The CDR3 is made up of 13 amino acids. The V end was cut by 2 bases, the J end by 6 bases, with 10 bases between. The CDR3 protein is CASSYPGIPEAFF. DNA for the CDR3: TGTGCCAGCAGTTACCCGGGAATCCCTGAAGCTTTCTTT.